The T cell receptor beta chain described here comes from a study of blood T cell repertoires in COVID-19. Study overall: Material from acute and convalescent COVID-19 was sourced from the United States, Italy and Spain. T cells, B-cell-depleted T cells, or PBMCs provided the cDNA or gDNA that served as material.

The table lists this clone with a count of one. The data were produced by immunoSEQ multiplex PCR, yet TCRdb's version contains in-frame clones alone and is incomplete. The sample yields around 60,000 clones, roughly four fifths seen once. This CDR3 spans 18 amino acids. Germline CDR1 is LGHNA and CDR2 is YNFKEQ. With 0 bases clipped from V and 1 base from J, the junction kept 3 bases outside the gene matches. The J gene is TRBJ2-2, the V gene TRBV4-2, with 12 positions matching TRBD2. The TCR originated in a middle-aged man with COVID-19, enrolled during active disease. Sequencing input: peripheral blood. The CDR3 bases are TGTGCCAGCAGCCAAGAGGCTAGCGGGAGGGAGAACACCGGGGAGCTGTTTTTT. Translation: CASSQEASGRENTGELFF.